This note documents a single T cell receptor (beta chain) sequence. The antigen remains undetermined. Germline CDR1 MDHEN, CDR2 SYDVKM. V gave up 4 bases and J gave up 2 bases; unmatched junction bases: 8. This CDR3 has 15 residues. The data derive from a study of identical twins. Study-wide results and limits: Clonotypes of the beta chain that were abundant in cord blood carried fewer insertions (memory repertoires showed none). Excess low generation probability was seen in twin-shared out-of-frame alpha sequences.

TCRdb recomputed calls from the 5' RACE reads with MiXCR, one row per CDR3 protein. The profile shows under 900,000 distinct CDR3 sequences, about 12% of them singletons. The same specimen was also included in a second study, on yellow fever vaccine responses in identical twins. That work states: Vaccine T cell responses of twins reportedly seemed partly convergent and partly personalized.

Sequencing was carried out using PBMCs. The J gene is TRBJ2-7, the V gene TRBV28; 7 positions agree with TRBD2. This receptor was identified in a young woman in good health. The chain's CDR3 is CASSWASGSPYEQYF. The CDR3 nucleotides are TGTGCCAGCAGTTGGGCTAGCGGATCTCCCTACGAGCAGTACTTC.